These 18 T cell receptor beta chains were sequenced from one sample in a study of blood T cell repertoires in COVID-19. TCRdb's table, derived via immunoSEQ multiplex PCR, lists solely in-frame clones and lacks some. The sample carries 150,000 to 200,000 clones, 75% to 80% recorded once. The sequencing input was peripheral blood. These TCRs come from a woman aged 70-85 years with acute or convalescent COVID-19.

Here the CDR3 reads CASSYGQGPSNQPQHF. CDR3 bases: TGTGCCAGCAGTTACGGTCAGGGGCCTAGCAATCAGCCCCAGCATTTT. The chain combines TRBV6-6 with TRBJ1-5, with D maybe TRBD1 (6 bases). V was shortened by 2 bases and J by 0 bases, with 11 bases between the two germline ends. This CDR3 has 16 residues. Germline lookup yields CDR1 MNHNY and CDR2 SVGAGI (reference sequence).

The rearrangement joins TRBV7-8 to TRBJ1-4, with 7 positions matching TRBD1. With V trimmed by 3 bases and J by 6 bases, 4 bases remained unmatched. Germline V lookup: CDR1 SGHVS, CDR2 FQNEAQ. This CDR3 comprises 14 residues. CDR3 residues: CASSFWTGDEKLFF. The CDR3 DNA reads as TGTGCCAGCAGCTTTTGGACAGGCGATGAAAAACTGTTTTTT. Full variable domain (rest looked up from reference TRBV7-8 and TRBJ1-4): GAGVSQSPRYKVAKRGQDVALRCDPISGHVSLFWYQQALGQGPEFLTYFQNEAQLDKSGLPSDRFFAERPEGSVSTLKIQRTQQEDSAVYLCASSFWTGDEKLFFGSGTQLSVL.

The chain uses TRBV2 and TRBJ2-2; TRBD1 is a possible D gene (5 bases). Trimming cost V 1 base and J 5 bases, with 5 bases left between them. The germline V gene encodes CDR1 SNHLY and CDR2 FYNNEI. CDR3 length: 13 amino acids. CDR3 nucleotide sequence: TGTGCCAGCAGTGAAGAGGGGACCGGGGAGCTGTTTTTT. It encodes CASSEEGTGELFF.

The chain is built from TRBV6-1 and TRBJ2-2; the match to TRBD2 covers 13 bases. Per germline, CDR1 MNHNS and CDR2 SASEGT. J gave up 5 bases and V 4 bases, and 4 bases lay outside the gene matches. The CDR3 has 16 amino acids. The CDR3 spells CASSGLAGGVTGELFF. The CDR3 nucleotides read TGTGCCAGCAGTGGACTAGCGGGAGGAGTAACCGGGGAGCTGTTTTTT.

The V gene is TRBV19, the J gene TRBJ2-1; TRBD2 agrees at 9 bases. Germline V gives CDR1 LNHDA, CDR2 SQIVND (reference sequence). Losses at the gene ends were 3 bases for V and 0 bases for J; bases not matched to a gene: 6. There are 17 residues in the CDR3. The CDR3 DNA follows: TGTGCCAGTAGTATCCAGCGGGAGGTCATCTCCTACAATGAGCAGTTCTTC. This sequence encodes CASSIQREVISYNEQFF. Full variable domain (missing parts from reference TRBV19 and TRBJ2-1): DGGITQSPKYLFRKEGQNVTLSCEQNLNHDAMYWYRQDPGQGLRLIYYSQIVNDFQKGDIAEGYSVSREKKESFPLTVTSAQKNPTAFYLCASSIQREVISYNEQFFGPGTRLTVL.

The chain couples TRBV30 to TRBJ2-1; 9 nucleotides line up with TRBD2. After removal of 2 bases from V and 0 bases from J, the junction contained 14 bases not matched to a gene. CDR3 size: 19 residues. The germline V gene encodes CDR1 GTSNPN and CDR2 SVGIG (reference sequence). Here the CDR3 reads CAWSFPRGGKRSSYNEQFF. CDR3 in DNA: TGTGCCTGGAGTTTTCCGCGGGGGGGAAAAAGGAGCTCCTACAATGAGCAGTTCTTC.

V and J are TRBV6-5 and TRBJ2-5; maybe TRBD2 (5 bases). CDR1 is MNHEY, CDR2 SVGAGI, per germline. With 7 bases removed from V and 5 bases from J, the gap between germline ends came to 17 bases. This CDR3 comprises 14 residues. The CDR3 protein is CASTPERDMETQYF. CDR3 bases: TGTGCCAGCACTCCCGAGAGGGATATGGAGACCCAGTACTTC.

The rearrangement uses TRBV7-8 and TRBJ2-7; 7 bases align to TRBD2. The ends lost 2 bases at V and 7 bases at J; junction bases unmatched: 14. The CDR3 consists of 16 residues. Germline V CDR1 and CDR2: SGHVS, FQNEAQ. The CDR3 region has the DNA TGTGCCAGCAGCTTACTGGCTAGCGGCATCTTGGTGGAGCAGTACTTC. Protein: CASSLLASGILVEQYF.

This clone was counted between two and nine times. This sequence joins TRBV7-2 and TRBJ1-1; unclear D gene. The CDR3 contains 13 residues. Trimming cost V 1 base and J 7 bases, with 10 bases left between them. Germline lookup yields CDR1 SGHTA and CDR2 FQGNSA. CDR3 loop: CASSLDGLSEAFF. CDR3 nucleotides: TGTGCCAGCAGCTTAGACGGTCTAAGTGAAGCTTTCTTT.

This sequence joins TRBV6-4 and TRBJ2-3, with TRBD1 identical over 8 bases. Trimming at V came to 8 bases and at J to 1 base, leaving 8 bases not matched to a gene. Germline loops: CDR1 MRHNA, CDR2 SNTAGT. The CDR3 extends over 15 amino acids. The CDR3 protein is CASSDRGVGTDTQYF. CDR3 in DNA: TGTGCCAGCTCCGACAGGGGAGTGGGCACAGATACGCAGTATTTT.

The J gene is TRBJ1-6, the V gene TRBV19; D gene uncertain. From germline, CDR1 is LNHDA and CDR2 SQIVND (reference sequence). This CDR3 has 13 amino acids. The germline V and J ends were trimmed by 7 bases and 8 bases, with 12 bases remaining between them. This CDR3 reads CASKERGYSPLHF. CDR3 nucleotide sequence: TGTGCCAGTAAGGAGAGAGGGTATTCACCCCTCCACTTT.

The chain is built from TRBV11-2 and TRBJ2-7, with 8 bases identical to TRBD2. The CDR3 is 13 residues long. J gave up 6 bases and V 1 base, and 2 bases lay outside the gene matches. Germline V CDR1 and CDR2: SGHAT, FQNNGV. The DNA for the CDR3 is TGTGCCAGCAGCTTAGGCGGGAGGCTCGAGCAGTACTTC. Translating gives CASSLGGRLEQYF.

The rearrangement uses TRBV5-5 and TRBJ1-2; D remains unclear. Deletions cut 5 bases from V and 1 base from J, with 9 bases between. Germline lookup yields CDR1 SGHKS and CDR2 YYEKEE (reference sequence). The CDR3 sequence is 13 residues long. In nucleotides, the CDR3 is TGTGCCAGCAGTCAGGTGTTTAACTATGGCTACACCTTC. It specifies CASSQVFNYGYTF. Drawing the rest from reference TRBV5-5 and TRBJ1-2, the complete variable domain is DAGVTQSPTHLIKTRGQQVTLRCSPISGHKSVSWYQQVLGQGPQFIFQYYEKEERGRGNFPDRFSARQFPNYSSELNVNALLLGDSALYLCASSQVFNYGYTFGSGTRLTVV.

V is TRBV10-1 and J is TRBJ2-1, with TRBD2 identical over 12 bases. With V trimmed by 2 bases and J by 14 bases, 4 bases remained unmatched. The germline gives CDR1 WNHNN, CDR2 SYGVQD (reference sequence). The CDR3 is 13 residues long. CDR3 residues: CASSETSGGPEFF. The DNA of the CDR3 is TGCGCCAGCAGTGAGACTAGCGGGGGGCCTGAGTTCTTC.

The V call is TRBV5-1, the J call TRBJ1-4; TRBD1 matches at 7 bases. The CDR3 has 16 amino acids. Germline lookup yields CDR1 SGHRS and CDR2 YFSETQ. Trimming at V came to 1 base and at J to 5 bases, leaving 8 bases not matched to a gene. The CDR3: CASSLNPGQSNEKLFF. The CDR3 nucleotides are TGCGCCAGCAGCTTGAACCCGGGACAGTCAAATGAAAAACTGTTTTTT.

CDR3: CASSPLPREGLYEQYF. As DNA, the CDR3 is TGTGCCAGCAGCCCCTTACCGCGGGAGGGCCTCTACGAGCAGTACTTC. The genes are TRBV11-3 and TRBJ2-7; 9 nucleotides agree with TRBD2. This CDR3 spans 16 amino acids. V lost 5 bases to trimming and J lost 3 bases; unmatched junction nucleotides: 11. CDR1 SGHNT and CDR2 YENEEA come from the germline V gene.

The chain is built from TRBV7-9 and TRBJ2-3, with a possible D match to TRBD2 (5 bases). Germline V gene sequence: CDR1 SEHNR, CDR2 FQNEAQ (reference sequence). V was pared by 5 bases and J by 0 bases, with 12 bases between. The CDR3 length is 15 residues. The CDR3 nucleotides are TGTGCCAGCAGCCCTAGGCGGGTTAGCACAGATACGCAGTATTTT. Residues: CASSPRRVSTDTQYF.

The V and J genes are TRBV30 and TRBJ2-3; 8 bases fit TRBD2. Germline values: CDR1 GTSNPN, CDR2 SVGIG (reference sequence). The CDR3 has 14 amino acids. V shed 2 bases and J 6 bases; nucleotides not matched to a gene: 7. The CDR3 DNA reads TGTGCCTGGAGTAGTGATAAGCGGGAGGATACGCAGTATTTT. This gives the protein CAWSSDKREDTQYF.